These 16 T cell receptor beta chains came from one sample sequenced in a study of blood T cell repertoires in COVID-19. Sequencing was performed with immunoSEQ multiplex PCR; in TCRdb, only in-frame clones are kept and a portion is missing. The repertoire holds over 50,000 clones, with approximately 77% as singletons. Sequenced input: peripheral blood. Source of these receptors: a woman in her seventies with COVID-19, enrolled during active disease.

This clone was seen a handful of times. The chain joins TRBV29-1 to TRBJ2-3; TRBD2 might be the D (6 bases). The length of the CDR3 is 14 residues. The germline CDR1 and CDR2 sequences are SQVTM and ANQGSEA. The germline V and J ends were trimmed by 2 bases and 0 bases, with 9 bases remaining between them. CDR3 sequence: CSVEMGTSTDTQYF. The CDR3, as DNA: TGCAGCGTTGAAATGGGGACTAGCACAGATACGCAGTATTTT.

The rearrangement joins TRBV4-1 to TRBJ2-7, with D tentatively TRBD2 (6 bases). The CDR3 runs 13 residues. Germline CDR1 and CDR2: MGHRA and YSYEKL. V shed 0 bases and J shed 9 bases, with 12 bases lying between them. The CDR3 here is CASSQEGGRRQYF. CDR3 in DNA: TGCGCCAGCAGCCAAGAAGGAGGGAGGCGGCAGTACTTC.

The chain recombines TRBV15 with TRBJ1-1; D unclear. The ends were cut back, 3 bases at V and 5 bases at J, with 10 bases in the middle. This CDR3 spans 13 amino acids. The germline gives CDR1 LNHNV, CDR2 YYDKDF (reference sequence). CDR3 in amino acids: CATSRELRTEAFF. The DNA of the CDR3 is TGTGCCACCAGCAGGGAATTGAGGACTGAAGCTTTCTTT.

The chain links TRBV19 to TRBJ1-4; D perhaps matches TRBD1 (5 bases). Germline CDR1 is LNHDA and CDR2 is SQIVND (reference sequence). Trimming stripped 7 bases from V and 8 bases from J, with 23 bases between. The CDR3 sequence is 16 residues long. In nucleotides, the CDR3 is TGTGCCAGTACCCTAGGGGCAGGACGGCAAGGAGAAAAACTGTTTTTT. Its translation is CASTLGAGRQGEKLFF. The full variable domain, rest sourced from reference TRBV19 and TRBJ1-4, is DGGITQSPKYLFRKEGQNVTLSCEQNLNHDAMYWYRQDPGQGLRLIYYSQIVNDFQKGDIAEGYSVSREKKESFPLTVTSAQKNPTAFYLCASTLGAGRQGEKLFFGSGTQLSVL.

CDR3 bases: TGTGCCAGCAGCTTAGCCCCCATGGAGACCCAGTACTTC. Translation: CASSLAPMETQYF. The rearrangement uses TRBV7-6 and TRBJ2-5, with D hard to call. V was cut by 0 bases and J by 5 bases, with 7 bases left in between. There are 13 residues in the CDR3. Germline CDR1 reads SGHVS; CDR2 reads FNYEAQ.

The rearrangement links TRBV28 to TRBJ1-6, with 7 bases aligning to TRBD1. Germline CDR1 and CDR2: MDHEN and SYDVKM. After removal of 5 bases from V and 8 bases from J, the junction contained 12 bases not matched to a gene. The CDR3 loop spans 16 amino acids. CDR3 loop: CASSRLQGNTDSPLHF. CDR3 sequence (DNA): TGTGCCAGCAGTCGACTACAGGGGAATACGGATTCACCCCTCCACTTT.

This clone was counted between two and nine times. The genes are TRBV6-5 and TRBJ1-1; possibly TRBD1 for D (5 bases). This CDR3 region has 13 residues. V lost 7 bases, J lost 7 bases, and 16 bases lay in between. CDR1 is MNHEY, CDR2 SVGAGI, per germline. This CDR3 reads CASTIRTTGEAFF. In DNA, the CDR3 is TGTGCCAGCACCATAAGGACAACCGGTGAAGCTTTCTTT.

The J gene is TRBJ2-7, the V gene TRBV11-2; D remains unclear. CDR1 SGHAT and CDR2 FQNNGV come from the germline V gene. V was clipped by 5 bases and J by 0 bases, with 2 bases between them. The CDR3 sequence is 11 residues long. The CDR3 is CASSRSYEQYF. As DNA, the CDR3 is TGTGCCAGCAGCCGCTCCTACGAGCAGTACTTC. The full variable domain, completed using reference TRBV11-2 and TRBJ2-7, is EAGVAQSPRYKIIEKRQSVAFWCNPISGHATLYWYQQILGQGPKLLIQFQNNGVVDDSQLPKDRFSAERLKGVDSTLKIQPAKLEDSAVYLCASSRSYEQYFGPGTRLTVT.

This clone was counted a few times. The rearrangement links TRBV4-2 to TRBJ2-7; 11 positions agree with TRBD1. CDR1 is LGHNA, CDR2 YNFKEQ, per germline. The length of the CDR3 is 14 residues. V gave up 3 bases and J gave up 3 bases; unmatched junction bases: 1. The CDR3 sequence is CASSQGQGVYEQYF. CDR3 nucleotide sequence: TGTGCCAGCAGCCAGGGACAGGGGGTCTACGAGCAGTACTTC.

This clone was seen just once. V usage is TRBV27 and J usage is TRBJ2-6; no definite D call. Trimming left V 4 bases short and J 0 bases short, with 4 bases between. Germline V gene sequence: CDR1 MNHEY, CDR2 SMNVEV (reference sequence). The CDR3 is 14 amino acids. CDR3 protein: CASSYSSGANVLTF. As DNA, the CDR3 is TGTGCCAGCAGTTATAGCTCTGGGGCCAACGTCCTGACTTTC.

On this clone: The same CDR3 also results from other DNA sequences found in this sample. The chain carries TRBV5-8 and TRBJ2-5; 10 positions agree with TRBD2. CDR1 SGHTS and CDR2 YDEGEE come from the germline V gene. The ends lost 0 bases at V and 0 bases at J; junction bases unmatched: 2. The CDR3 has 16 amino acids. The CDR3 DNA is TGTGCCAGCAGCTTGGGGCTAGCGGGAGACCAAGAGACCCAGTACTTC. Residues: CASSLGLAGDQETQYF.

This clone was observed a single time. The gene calls are TRBV6-2 or TRBV6-3 and TRBJ2-7, with a possible D match to TRBD1 (5 bases). Per germline, CDR1 MNHEY and CDR2 SVGEGT. The V gene lost 1 base and the J gene lost 4 bases, with 11 bases spanning the gap. The CDR3 covers 14 residues. The CDR3 DNA is TGTGCCAGCAGTTACTTAGGGGCAGGGTACGAGCAGTACTTC. Translated: CASSYLGAGYEQYF.

This chain connects TRBV6-2 or TRBV6-3 to TRBJ2-1; 8 positions agree with TRBD2. J was trimmed by 6 bases and V by 2 bases; bases with no gene match: 9. The CDR3 contains 16 residues. CDR1 and CDR2 from the germline V gene are MNHEY and SVGEGT. The CDR3 spells CASSYRAVAGPNEQFF. In DNA, the CDR3 is TGTGCCAGCAGTTACAGGGCGGTAGCGGGGCCCAATGAGCAGTTCTTC.

The chain is built from TRBV5-1 and TRBJ1-5, with TRBD1 identical over 9 bases. J was trimmed by 3 bases and V by 3 bases; bases with no gene match: 4. This CDR3 is built from 15 residues. Per germline, CDR1 SGHRS and CDR2 YFSETQ. The CDR3 DNA reads as TGCGCCAGCAGCTCGGGGACAGGGCCCAATCAGCCCCAGCATTTT. Protein product: CASSSGTGPNQPQHF. Together with reference TRBV5-1 and TRBJ1-5, the CDR3 gives the full variable domain: KAGVTQTPRYLIKTRGQQVTLSCSPISGHRSVSWYQQTPGQGLQFLFEYFSETQRNKGNFPGRFSGRQFSNSRSEMNVSTLELGDSALYLCASSSGTGPNQPQHFGDGTRLSIL.

This clone was seen a single time. The rearrangement uses TRBV7-8 and TRBJ2-5, with TRBD1 matching over 11 bases. CDR1 is SGHVS and CDR2 is FQNEAQ in the germline V gene. The CDR3 extends over 14 amino acids. Unmatched junction bases numbered 4, after V lost 5 bases and J lost 5 bases. CDR3 coding DNA: TGTGCCAGCAGCGGCCGGGACAGGGGGGAGACCCAGTACTTC. It encodes CASSGRDRGETQYF. Drawing the rest from reference TRBV7-8 and TRBJ2-5, the complete variable domain is GAGVSQSPRYKVAKRGQDVALRCDPISGHVSLFWYQQALGQGPEFLTYFQNEAQLDKSGLPSDRFFAERPEGSVSTLKIQRTQQEDSAVYLCASSGRDRGETQYFGPGTRLLVL.

This clone was seen only a few times. CDR3 sequence: CASSLAHRGLVDTEAFF. DNA of the CDR3: TGTGCCAGCAGCTTGGCCCACAGGGGACTTGTAGACACTGAAGCTTTCTTT. This chain uses TRBV5-4 with TRBJ1-1; TRBD1 matches at 7 bases. From germline, CDR1 is SGHNT and CDR2 YYREEE (reference sequence). V dropped 0 bases and J dropped 3; count of bases not matched to a gene: 11. This CDR3 is 17 amino acids long.